Listed below are T cell receptor beta chains from one sample, sequenced in a study of shared clonotypes between healthy human individuals. TCRdb's copy holds only in-frame clones and misses some; the assay was immunoSEQ multiplex PCR. Of about 490,000 clones in the sample, roughly 78% were seen once. What was sequenced was PBMCs. The receptor source for this set is a woman aged 40 to 50 in good health. Some clones in this sample may be carry-over from other donors' samples. CDR3s include the opening cysteine and the closing phenylalanine or tryptophan. The D gene is left open where the match is weak. For some rows the clone size is stated as once, few or many, or as a class when expanded; others skip it.

DNA | CDR3 | V | D | size | J
TGTGCCTGGAGTGGGGGAGGTCAGCCCCAGCATTTT | CAWSGGGQPQHF | TRBV30 | . | . | TRBJ1-5
TGTGCCAGCTCCACGGGTACCGGGGAGCTGTTTTTT | CASSTGTGELFF | TRBV9 | . | . | TRBJ2-2
TGCGCCAGCAGCTTGGCGGTCCCTATTCCCTACGAGCAGTACTTC | CASSLAVPIPYEQYF | TRBV5-1 | . | . | TRBJ2-7
TGTGCCAGCAGCGAATACAGGGGAGGCTCTGGAAACACCATATATTTT | CASSEYRGGSGNTIYF | TRBV21-1 | . | many | TRBJ1-3
TGTGCCAGTAGTATGGAGACAATGAACTATGGCTACACCTTC | CASSMETMNYGYTF | TRBV19 | . | . | TRBJ1-2
TGTGCCAGTAGCCACTCCAGTAGCGGGAGGGTCGCCACAGATACGCAGTATTTT | CASSHSSSGRVATDTQYF | TRBV19 | TRBD2 | few | TRBJ2-3
TGTGCCAGCAGTCCCAGTCGGATTGAAGCTTTCTTT | CASSPSRIEAFF | TRBV6-5 | . | . | TRBJ1-1
TGTGCCACCAAGGACAGGAACGTCCAAGAGACCCAGTACTTC | CATKDRNVQETQYF | TRBV15 | TRBD1 | . | TRBJ2-5
TGCGCCAGCAGCTTGGCCCAGGCGAATGAGCAGTTCTTC | CASSLAQANEQFF | TRBV5-1 | . | . | TRBJ2-1
TGTGCCAGCAGTTCCGGGACAGCGATTACCTACAATGAGCAGTTCTTC | CASSSGTAITYNEQFF | TRBV28 | TRBD1 | . | TRBJ2-1
TGCGCCAGCAGGGGGGACAGGACCATGAACACTGAAGCTTTCTTT | CASRGDRTMNTEAFF | TRBV10-1 | TRBD1 | few | TRBJ1-1
TGTGCCATCCGGGACAGCCAAGAGACCCAGTACTTC | CAIRDSQETQYF | TRBV10-3 | TRBD1 | . | TRBJ2-5
TGTGCCAGCAGCTCGAGACAGGGTTTCAACTATGGCTACACCTTC | CASSSRQGFNYGYTF | TRBV5-8 | TRBD1 | . | TRBJ1-2
TGTGCCAGCAGTGCTAAACAAGACATCACCGGGGAGCTGTTTTTT | CASSAKQDITGELFF | TRBV6-5 | . | . | TRBJ2-2
TGTGCCAGCAGCCCAGGACTAGGGAGCTCCTACGAGCAGTACTTC | CASSPGLGSSYEQYF | TRBV7-9 | TRBD2 | once | TRBJ2-7